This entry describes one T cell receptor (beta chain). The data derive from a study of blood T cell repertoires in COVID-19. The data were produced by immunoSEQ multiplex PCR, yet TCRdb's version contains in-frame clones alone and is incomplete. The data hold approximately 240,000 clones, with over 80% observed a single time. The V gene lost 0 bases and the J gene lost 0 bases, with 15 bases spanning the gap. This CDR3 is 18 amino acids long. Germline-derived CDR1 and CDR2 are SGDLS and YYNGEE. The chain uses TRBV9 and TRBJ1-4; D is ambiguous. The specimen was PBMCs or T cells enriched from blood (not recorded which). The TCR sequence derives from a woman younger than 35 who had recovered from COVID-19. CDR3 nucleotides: TGTGCCAGCAGCGTAGATGGTGGGAGCGGTGCAACTAATGAAAAACTGTTTTTT. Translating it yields CASSVDGGSGATNEKLFF.